The present T cell receptor beta chain was sequenced within a study of blood T cells in healthy people across ages. Points from the study as a whole: There was no known CMV status for donors, so expanded clonotype changes were possibly confounded. Long-lived donors had more naive CD4+ cells and higher diversity than aged donors.

CDR3 size: 16 residues. Germline CDR1 and CDR2: SQVTM and ANQGSEA. The ends were cut back, 0 bases at V and 9 bases at J, with 21 bases in the middle. Remarks on this clonotype: Its antigen is not known.

Sample-barcoded 5' priming and a J-beta primer mix drove a second PCR of roughly 7 to 11 cycles. In TCRdb, the 5' RACE reads were re-called with MiXCR into one record per CDR3 protein. The sample lists about 800,000 distinct CDR3 sequences, approximately 25% seen once, with approximately 4% in the top ten. Each donor gave approximately 9.5 milliliters of peripheral blood. This sample also appeared in a second study, on T cells of mothers and their children. This second study notes: Reads obtained per mother exceeded 10 million TCR beta CDR3 reads, with some 3 million obtained per child.

Material: blood. V gene TRBV29-1 combines with J gene TRBJ2-1, with D perhaps matching TRBD1 or TRBD2 (5 bases each). The clonotype comes from a boy younger than 18 in good health. The CDR3 protein is CSVEDFKGRANTEQFF. The CDR3 region has the DNA TGCAGCGTTGAAGATTTTAAGGGACGAGCAAATACTGAGCAGTTCTTC.